This T cell receptor beta chain was documented in a study of blood T cell repertoires in COVID-19. Background on the study: There were acute and convalescent COVID-19 samples, and they came from the United States, Italy and Spain. T cells, B-cell-depleted T cells, or PBMCs supplied cDNA or gDNA.

This CDR3 has 13 residues. The V end was cut by 4 bases, the J end by 4 bases, with 8 bases between. Generated by immunoSEQ multiplex PCR, the TCRdb table keeps only in-frame clones and is missing some. The table shows over 350,000 clones, with nearly 90% occurring only once. This clonotype originated in a woman aged 18-29 years with acute COVID-19. The gene calls are TRBV12-3 or TRBV12-4 and TRBJ1-5; maybe TRBD1 (6 bases). The sequencing sample was made of PBMCs or T cells enriched from blood (not recorded which). CDR3 bases: TGTGCCAGCAGTTACAGGGTAAATCAGCCCCAGCATTTT. It codes for CASSYRVNQPQHF.